This T cell receptor beta chain was captured in a study of blood T cell repertoires in COVID-19. Study-level information: The samples span acute and convalescent COVID-19 from the United States, Italy and Spain. Nucleic acid was either cDNA or gDNA, and it came from T cells, B-cell-depleted T cells, or PBMCs.

This clone occurred once. Under the authors' procedure: For nucleated cells, counts were estimated from reference gene primer amplification. Produced via immunoSEQ multiplex PCR; TCRdb's table is partial and in-frame only. Clone size and V and J calls were adopted from that table, with D and trimming inferred from the DNA. The data show about 290,000 clones, roughly 90% seen once. The sample comprised peripheral blood. The receptor comes from a man in his forties or fifties with acute or convalescent COVID-19.

CDR3 amino acids: CASSYLGQAEAFF. The CDR3 nucleotides are TGTGCCAGCAGTTACCTCGGACAGGCTGAAGCTTTCTTT. The V gene is TRBV6-5, the J gene TRBJ1-1; TRBD1 matches 7 bases. The J segment lost 6 bases and the V segment lost 2 bases, leaving 3 bases of the junction unmatched. Germline assignment: CDR1 MNHEY and CDR2 SVGAGI. CDR3 length: 13 amino acids.